Sequencing of this T cell receptor beta chain was carried out in a study of T cells in narcolepsy. The CDR3 runs to 14 residues. V lost 0 bases, J lost 6 bases, and 12 bases lay in between. Germline V lookup: CDR1 SGHRS, CDR2 YFSETQ. Data came from immunoSEQ multiplex PCR; TCRdb stores just in-frame clones and leaves some out. The repertoire holds around 26,000 clones, about 83% seen once, with 1.3% in the top ten. This clonotype was obtained from a human donor with narcolepsy. Sequencing input: CD45RA- memory CD4+ T cells from PBMCs. This sequence joins TRBV5-1 and TRBJ1-1; D is perhaps TRBD1 (5 bases). The DNA for the CDR3 is TGCGCCAGCAGCTTGGACCCGCGGGGGGCTGAAGCTTTCTTT. Protein sequence: CASSLDPRGAEAFF.